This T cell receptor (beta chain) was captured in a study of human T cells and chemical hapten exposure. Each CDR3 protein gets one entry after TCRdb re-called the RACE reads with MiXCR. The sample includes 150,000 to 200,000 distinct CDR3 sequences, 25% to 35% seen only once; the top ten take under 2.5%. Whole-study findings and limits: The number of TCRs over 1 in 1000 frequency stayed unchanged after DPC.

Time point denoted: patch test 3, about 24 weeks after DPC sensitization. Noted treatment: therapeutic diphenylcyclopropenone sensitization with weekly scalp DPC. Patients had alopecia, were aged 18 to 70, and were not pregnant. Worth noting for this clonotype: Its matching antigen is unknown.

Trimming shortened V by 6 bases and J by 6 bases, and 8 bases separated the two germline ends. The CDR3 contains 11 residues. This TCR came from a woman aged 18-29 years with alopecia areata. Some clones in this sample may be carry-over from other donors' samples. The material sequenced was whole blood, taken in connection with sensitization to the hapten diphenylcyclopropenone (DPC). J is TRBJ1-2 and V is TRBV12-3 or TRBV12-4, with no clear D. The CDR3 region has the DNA TGTGCCAGCAGAGTCTCCGATGGCTACACCTTC. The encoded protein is CASRVSDGYTF.